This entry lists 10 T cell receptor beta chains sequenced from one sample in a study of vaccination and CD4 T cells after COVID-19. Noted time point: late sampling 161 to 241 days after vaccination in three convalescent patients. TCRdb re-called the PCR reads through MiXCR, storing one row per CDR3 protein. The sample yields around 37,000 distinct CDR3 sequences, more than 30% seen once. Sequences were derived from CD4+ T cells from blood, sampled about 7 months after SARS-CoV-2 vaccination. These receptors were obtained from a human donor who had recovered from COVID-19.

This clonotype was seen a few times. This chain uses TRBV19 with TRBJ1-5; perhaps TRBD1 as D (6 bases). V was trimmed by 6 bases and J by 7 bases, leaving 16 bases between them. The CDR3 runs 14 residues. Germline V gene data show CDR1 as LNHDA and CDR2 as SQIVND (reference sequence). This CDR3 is CASRLQGYNQPQHF. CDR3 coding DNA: TGTGCCAGTAGATTACAGGGCTATAACCAGCCCCAGCATTTT. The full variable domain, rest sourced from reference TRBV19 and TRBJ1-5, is DGGITQSPKYLFRKEGQNVTLSCEQNLNHDAMYWYRQDPGQGLRLIYYSQIVNDFQKGDIAEGYSVSREKKESFPLTVTSAQKNPTAFYLCASRLQGYNQPQHFGDGTRLSIL.

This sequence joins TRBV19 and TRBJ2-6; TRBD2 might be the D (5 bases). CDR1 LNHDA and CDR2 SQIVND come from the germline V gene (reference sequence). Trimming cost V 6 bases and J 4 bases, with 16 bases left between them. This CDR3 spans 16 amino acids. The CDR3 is CASRRAVSSGANVLTF. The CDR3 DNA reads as TGTGCCAGTAGGAGGGCCGTCAGCTCCGGGGCCAACGTCCTGACTTTC.

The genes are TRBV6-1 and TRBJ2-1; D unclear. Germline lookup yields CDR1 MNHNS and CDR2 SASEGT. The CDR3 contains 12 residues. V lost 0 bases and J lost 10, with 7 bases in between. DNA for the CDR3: TGTGCCAGCAGTGAAGCGCGACTCGAGCAGTTCTTC. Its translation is CASSEARLEQFF.

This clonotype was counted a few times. In DNA, the CDR3 is TGTGCCAGCAGAGATTACCAAGAGACCCAGTACTTC. Amino acids: CASRDYQETQYF. This chain links TRBV6-1 with TRBJ2-5; D is unclear. The V end lost 6 bases, the J end lost 0 bases, and 5 bases lay between the germline ends. Germline CDR1 and CDR2: MNHNS and SASEGT. CDR3 length: 12 residues.

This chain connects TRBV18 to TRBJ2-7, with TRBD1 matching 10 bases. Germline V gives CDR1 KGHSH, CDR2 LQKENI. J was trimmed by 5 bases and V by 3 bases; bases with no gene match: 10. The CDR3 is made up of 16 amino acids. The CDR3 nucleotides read TGTGCCAGCTCACCCAACCGCCGACAGGGGGCGGACGAGCAGTACTTC. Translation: CASSPNRRQGADEQYF.

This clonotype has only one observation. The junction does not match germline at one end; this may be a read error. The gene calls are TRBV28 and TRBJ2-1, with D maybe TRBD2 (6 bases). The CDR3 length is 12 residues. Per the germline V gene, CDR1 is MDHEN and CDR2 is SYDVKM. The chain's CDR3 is CAGSLIGREQFF. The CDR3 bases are TGTGCCGGCAGTTTAATCGGGAGAGAGCAGTTCTTC.

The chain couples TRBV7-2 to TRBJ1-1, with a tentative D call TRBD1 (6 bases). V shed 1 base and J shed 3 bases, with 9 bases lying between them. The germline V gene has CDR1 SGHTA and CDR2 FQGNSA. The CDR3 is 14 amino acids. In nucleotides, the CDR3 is TGTGCCAGCAGCTTAGACAGGGCTGACACTGAAGCTTTCTTT. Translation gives CASSLDRADTEAFF.

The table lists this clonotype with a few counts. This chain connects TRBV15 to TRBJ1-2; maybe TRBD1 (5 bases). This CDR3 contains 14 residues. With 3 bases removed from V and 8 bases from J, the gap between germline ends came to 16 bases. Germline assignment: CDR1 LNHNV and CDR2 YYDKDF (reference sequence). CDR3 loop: CATSSYGDGSGYTF. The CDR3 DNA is TGTGCCACCAGCAGCTATGGGGACGGAAGCGGCTACACCTTC.

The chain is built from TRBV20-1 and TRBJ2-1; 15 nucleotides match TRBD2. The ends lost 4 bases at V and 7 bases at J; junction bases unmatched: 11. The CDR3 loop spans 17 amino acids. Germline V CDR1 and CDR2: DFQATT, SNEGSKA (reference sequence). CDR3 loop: CSANVVGLAGGENEQFF. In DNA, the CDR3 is TGCAGTGCTAACGTGGTCGGACTAGCGGGAGGGGAAAATGAGCAGTTCTTC.

The CDR3 spells CASSLGLAGGFYNEQFF. The CDR3 DNA follows: TGTGCCAGCAGTCTGGGACTAGCGGGAGGGTTCTACAATGAGCAGTTCTTC. The rearrangement joins TRBV28 to TRBJ2-1; 16 bases map to TRBD2. The CDR3 covers 17 residues. The V gene end was trimmed by 5 bases and the J gene end by 3 bases; junction bases not matched to a gene: 4. Germline assignment: CDR1 MDHEN and CDR2 SYDVKM.